The 24 T cell receptor beta chains below come from one sample, sequenced in a study of T cells after yellow fever vaccination. One entry per CDR3 protein, called by TCRdb with MiXCR from the 5' RACE reads. The sample yields some 500,000 distinct CDR3 sequences, approximately 12% seen once. The sample here was PBMCs, taken on the day of the yellow fever booster vaccination. Receptors originate from a young man who received the YFV17D yellow fever vaccine.

This clonotype occurred a few times. The V and J genes are TRBV20-1 and TRBJ2-7; weak D call: TRBD1 (6 bases). Germline V gene lookup returns CDR1 DFQATT and CDR2 SNEGSKA (reference sequence). This CDR3 is 13 amino acids long. V shed 6 bases and J shed 1 base, with 13 bases lying between them. The CDR3 nucleotides read TGCAGTGCCCGACAGGATTTTTCCTACGAGCAGTACTTC. Encoded protein: CSARQDFSYEQYF.

The chain combines TRBV6-2 or TRBV6-3 with TRBJ2-1; D may correspond to TRBD1 or TRBD2 (5 bases each). Germline loops: CDR1 MNHEY, CDR2 SVGEGT. The CDR3 is made up of 17 amino acids. The V end lost 2 bases, the J end lost 0 bases, and 14 bases lay between the germline ends. CDR3 protein: CASSYTVGASSYNEQFF. CDR3 nucleotides: TGTGCCAGCAGTTACACTGTCGGGGCAAGCTCCTACAATGAGCAGTTCTTC.

This clonotype was seen a few times. The CDR3 region has the DNA TGTGCCAGCAGCCAGGGATTACTCACAGATACGCAGTATTTT. Translated, it gives CASSQGLLTDTQYF. The V call is TRBV7-2, the J call TRBJ2-3; tentatively, D is TRBD1 (5 bases). The CDR3 length is 14 residues. Germline CDR1 is SGHTA and CDR2 is FQGNSA. V gave up 5 bases and J gave up 2 bases, with 11 bases separating them.

CDR3 sequence: CASTPGLEYNEQFF. CDR3 coding DNA: TGTGCCAGCACCCCGGGACTGGAATACAATGAGCAGTTCTTC. The chain couples TRBV12-3 or TRBV12-4 to TRBJ2-1; D is possibly TRBD2 (6 bases). The ends were cut back, 7 bases at V and 4 bases at J, with 14 bases in the middle. The CDR3 has 14 amino acids.

This clonotype was recorded a few times. The chain links TRBV6-1 to TRBJ1-5; tentative D call: TRBD1 (5 bases). Trimming left V 4 bases short and J 7 bases short, with 14 bases between. The CDR3 has 14 amino acids. Looked up from germline, CDR1 is MNHNS and CDR2 is SASEGT. This CDR3 reads CASSGDGMVQPQHF. The CDR3 bases are TGTGCCAGCAGTGGGGACGGAATGGTGCAGCCCCAGCATTTT.

This clonotype has only a few counts. This rearrangement joins TRBV6-4 to TRBJ1-3; no definite D call. With 10 bases removed from V and 3 bases from J, the gap between germline ends came to 10 bases. Germline-derived CDR1 and CDR2 are MRHNA and SNTAGT. This CDR3 contains 12 residues. CDR3 protein: CATTVVGNTIYF. DNA for the CDR3: TGTGCCACCACTGTTGTTGGAAACACCATATATTTT.

The sample holds a few counts of this clonotype. The J gene is TRBJ2-3, the V gene TRBV7-2; 9 bases align to TRBD2. Germline V gene sequence: CDR1 SGHTA, CDR2 FQGNSA. V shed 6 bases, J shed 1 base, and the junction held 5 bases outside the gene matches. The CDR3 totals 15 residues. The CDR3 sequence is CASRGGRAGTDTQYF. The CDR3 DNA reads as TGTGCCAGCAGAGGCGGGAGGGCCGGCACAGATACGCAGTATTTT.

The chain employs TRBV28 and TRBJ2-3, with a weak D call TRBD1 (5 bases). V was cut by 6 bases and J by 6 bases, with 28 bases left in between. Per germline, CDR1 MDHEN and CDR2 SYDVKM. The CDR3 is made up of 18 amino acids. The CDR3 loop is CASSRPTAKGATRDTQYF. CDR3 in DNA: TGTGCCAGCAGCCGTCCCACGGCTAAAGGGGCAACCCGGGATACGCAGTATTTT. Variable domain in full (rest from reference TRBV28 and TRBJ2-3): DVKVTQSSRYLVKRTGEKVFLECVQDMDHENMFWYRQDPGLGLRLIYFSYDVKMKEKGDIPEGYSVSREKKERFSLILESASTNQTSMYLCASSRPTAKGATRDTQYFGPGTRLTVL.

This clonotype occurred a few times. The CDR3 loop reads CASSYSGGYSLTQYF. CDR3 sequence (DNA): TGTGCCAGCAGTTATTCAGGGGGCTACTCGCTAACGCAGTATTTT. The J gene is TRBJ2-3, the V gene TRBV12-3 or TRBV12-4; 8 bases fit TRBD1. The junction had 12 bases not matched to a gene; V was cut back by 4 bases and J by 9 bases. The CDR3 consists of 15 residues.

This clonotype was observed a handful of times. The gene calls are TRBV5-4 and TRBJ1-2; weak D call: TRBD1 (5 bases). With 0 bases removed from V and 1 base from J, the gap between germline ends came to 16 bases. Germline CDR1 SGHNT, CDR2 YYREEE (reference sequence). CDR3 size: 17 residues. The CDR3 coding sequence is TGTGCCAGCAGCTTGGCGGGCGGGGCGGGAGGTAACTATGGCTACACCTTC. Its translation is CASSLAGGAGGNYGYTF.

This clonotype was seen at least ten times. The rearrangement links TRBV6-5 to TRBJ1-1, with no clear D. V lost 0 bases and J 9 bases, leaving 11 bases between the germline ends. This CDR3 comprises 13 residues. CDR1 and CDR2 from the germline V gene are MNHEY and SVGAGI. Here the CDR3 DNA reads TGTGCCAGCAGTTACTCGATTGGCCAGCAAGCTTTCTTT. Translating gives CASSYSIGQQAFF.

Only a few counts were recorded for this clonotype. This chain links TRBV14 with TRBJ2-3; D unclear. Trimming cost V 2 bases and J 5 bases, with 23 bases left between them. In germline, CDR1 is SGHDN, CDR2 FVKESK. This CDR3 contains 18 residues. CDR3 loop: CASSQFGGSVRVGDTQYF. The CDR3 bases are TGTGCCAGCAGCCAATTCGGCGGATCCGTTAGGGTGGGAGATACGCAGTATTTT.

V is TRBV6-2 or TRBV6-3 and J is TRBJ2-1; 10 bases are a match to TRBD2. The CDR3 loop spans 18 amino acids. Germline CDR1 MNHEY, CDR2 SVGEGT. The junction had 16 bases not matched to a gene; V was cut back by 7 bases and J by 4 bases. The CDR3 region has the DNA TGTGCCAGCACTTGGGCAGCGGGAGGGCTCAGGTCTTACAATGAGCAGTTCTTC. As protein: CASTWAAGGLRSYNEQFF.

The chain joins TRBV6-1 to TRBJ2-2; D possibly corresponds to TRBD1 (5 bases). With 2 bases removed from V and 5 bases from J, the gap between germline ends came to 12 bases. The CDR3 totals 15 residues. The germline V gene encodes CDR1 MNHNS and CDR2 SASEGT. The CDR3 sequence is CASSEQSGFTGELFF. The CDR3 DNA reads as TGTGCCAGCAGTGAACAATCAGGGTTTACCGGGGAGCTGTTTTTT.

This clonotype was recorded a few times. The rearrangement joins TRBV5-1 to TRBJ2-7, with a tentative D call TRBD2 (6 bases). The CDR3 contains 15 residues. CDR1 SGHRS and CDR2 YFSETQ come from the germline V gene. V lost 0 bases and J lost 4, with 14 bases in between. Written as DNA, the CDR3 is TGCGCCAGCAGCTTGGACGGGGGATTCATTTACGAGCAGTACTTC. Its translation is CASSLDGGFIYEQYF.

The chain is built from TRBV28 and TRBJ2-7, with TRBD1 matching 10 bases. The trim removed 4 bases at V and 5 bases at J, leaving 5 bases unmatched. This CDR3 region has 14 residues. CDR1 and CDR2 from the germline V gene are MDHEN and SYDVKM. In DNA form, the CDR3 reads TGTGCCAGCAGTTCCTCGGGACAGGGGAACGAGCAGTACTTC. This encodes CASSSSGQGNEQYF.

This chain joins TRBV7-2 and TRBJ1-5; D gene unclear. CDR1 is SGHTA, CDR2 FQGNSA, per germline. The CDR3 has 16 residues. Trimming cost V 1 base and J 5 bases, with 15 bases left between them. CDR3 nucleotides: TGTGCCAGCAGCTTAGGTCCCCGTGGAGGATATCAGCCCCAGCATTTT. Translated: CASSLGPRGGYQPQHF.

This clonotype was seen a few times. V gene TRBV20-1 combines with J gene TRBJ2-4; TRBD2 aligns across 10 bases. This CDR3 has 14 residues. Trimming cost V 0 bases and J 8 bases; bases outside gene matches: 4. Germline V CDR1 and CDR2: DFQATT, SNEGSKA (reference sequence). CDR3 coding DNA: TGCAGTGCTAGAGAAAGCGGGAGGGCCCACATTCAGTACTTC. It translates to CSARESGRAHIQYF.

The V gene is TRBV20-1, the J gene TRBJ2-6; D ambiguous. The CDR3 contains 17 residues. V gave up 4 bases and J gave up 0 bases, with 16 bases separating them. The germline V gene has CDR1 DFQATT and CDR2 SNEGSKA (reference sequence). The CDR3 DNA follows: TGCAGTGCTACAGGACCCCACACCAACTCTGGGGCCAACGTCCTGACTTTC. Its protein is CSATGPHTNSGANVLTF.

This chain links TRBV10-3 with TRBJ2-7; 8 positions match TRBD1. The length of the CDR3 is 12 residues. The germline CDR1 and CDR2 sequences are ENHRY and SYGVKD. V gave up 6 bases and J gave up 6 bases; unmatched junction bases: 4. CDR3 in amino acids: CAISQGAREQYF. In DNA form, the CDR3 reads TGTGCCATCAGCCAGGGGGCACGCGAGCAGTACTTC.

In this sample, this clonotype turned up a few times. V and J are TRBV4-3 and TRBJ1-6; 7 nucleotides align to TRBD1. V shed 4 bases and J 9 bases; nucleotides not matched to a gene: 18. Germline V gene lookup returns CDR1 LGHNA and CDR2 YSLEER. The CDR3 runs to 18 residues. In DNA, the CDR3 is TGCGCCAGCAGCCCAGACATAAACAGGGGTGATTTAGCTTCACCCCTCCACTTT. Protein: CASSPDINRGDLASPLHF.

V usage is TRBV12-5 and J usage is TRBJ2-5; tentatively, D is TRBD2 (5 bases). The CDR3 totals 14 residues. Trimming removed 4 bases at V and 4 bases at J, with 13 bases between. Germline values: CDR1 LGHNT, CDR2 FRNRAP. The CDR3 nucleotides are TGTGCTAGTGGTTCCGGGAAACGGCGAGAGACCCAGTACTTC. Translation gives CASGSGKRRETQYF.

The gene calls are TRBV19 and TRBJ2-5, with 7 bases lining up with TRBD1. J was trimmed by 8 bases and V by 1 base; bases with no gene match: 7. This CDR3 has 14 residues. Germline V gene data show CDR1 as LNHDA and CDR2 as SQIVND (reference sequence). This CDR3 is CASSIAGRGFTQYF. The CDR3 coding sequence is TGTGCCAGTAGTATAGCGGGCAGGGGGTTTACCCAGTACTTC.

This CDR3 reads CASFESRRNEQFF. The DNA of the CDR3 is TGTGCCAGCTTTGAAAGTAGGCGGAATGAGCAGTTCTTC. The chain uses TRBV2 and TRBJ2-1; D gene ambiguous. CDR1 is SNHLY and CDR2 is FYNNEI in the germline V gene. V was trimmed by 8 bases and J by 7 bases, leaving 15 bases between them. The CDR3 length is 13 residues.